The clone carrying this T cell receptor (beta chain) was detected a few times. What it recognizes is unknown. This specimen comes from a study of early T cells in non-severe SARS-CoV-2 infection. On the study more broadly: Sequencing of bulk RNA from unsorted whole blood was done, without chain pairing. General study findings and limits: In VDJdb matching, anti-spike CD8 responses were favored while private and CD4 specificities went missing.

Researchers tagged individual cDNA molecules with unique molecular identifiers. TCRdb fed the 5' RACE reads into MiXCR, producing one record per CDR3 protein. This table has around 66,000 distinct CDR3 sequences, around 6.5% appearing once. This CDR3 has 13 residues. V was clipped by 6 bases and J by 7 bases; unmatched bases: 6. Germline CDR1 reads MNHEY; CDR2 reads SVGAGI. The rearrangement uses TRBV6-5 and TRBJ1-2; 9 nucleotides line up with TRBD1. This TCR was recovered from an adult who was a healthcare worker with PCR-confirmed SARS-CoV-2 infection or an uninfected control (not recorded which). This sample comprised whole blood, obtained at baseline. CDR3 DNA sequence: TGTGCCAGCAGGCCGGGACAGGGACTTGGCTACACCTTC. Translation: CASRPGQGLGYTF.